This T cell receptor beta chain was observed in a study of blood T cell repertoires in COVID-19. Overall study context: From T cells, B-cell-depleted T cells, or PBMCs came the material, which was cDNA or gDNA.

This CDR3 comprises 13 residues. CDR1 and CDR2 (germline): KGHDR, SFDVKD. With 5 bases removed from V and 10 bases from J, the gap between germline ends came to 11 bases. Original data processing: The authors estimated nucleated cell counts from reference gene primer amplification. Profiled with immunoSEQ multiplex PCR; TCRdb holds only in-frame clones, not every one. V and J calls and clone size are copied from that table; D and trimming were computed from the DNA. Here the sample spans hundreds of thousands of clones, around 85% being singletons. The sequence came from a woman between 18 and 29 years old with acute or convalescent COVID-19. The chain recombines TRBV24-1 with TRBJ1-6; possible D gene TRBD1, 5 bases. Source material: peripheral blood. CDR3 nucleotides: TGTGCCACCAGTGCGGGGGACGGGTCACCCCTCCACTTT. It is translated as CATSAGDGSPLHF.